Described below is a single T cell receptor (beta chain) sequence and its context. These data are taken from a study of blood T cell repertoires in COVID-19. How the authors handled the data: It was from reference gene primer amplification that nucleated cell counts were estimated. The assay was immunoSEQ multiplex PCR, and TCRdb's table has in-frame clones only and misses some. V, J and clone size were drawn from that table, and D and trimming were deduced from the DNA. The sample records 150,000 to 200,000 clones, around nine tenths being singletons. The TCR originated in a man in his forties or fifties with acute or convalescent COVID-19. Sample: peripheral blood.

The CDR3 bases are TGTGCCACCAGTGATTTCCCCTTATTGGGGGGGTCTACGCAGTATTTT. Its protein is CATSDFPLLGGSTQYF. The chain recombines TRBV24-1 with TRBJ2-3, with 7 nucleotides matching TRBD2. The CDR3 spans 16 residues. V trimming: 1 base; J trimming: 8 bases; junction bases outside the gene matches: 11. The germline V gene encodes CDR1 KGHDR and CDR2 SFDVKD.